This record concerns one T cell receptor (beta chain) sequence. Its antigen is not known. This entry is derived from a study of blood T cells in healthy people across ages. Findings and caveats of the study: The authors considered diversity estimates from one million T cells to be underestimates.

The germline CDR1 and CDR2 sequences are MNHEY and SMNVEV (reference sequence). The CDR3 has 15 residues. J lost 3 bases, V lost 6 bases, and 8 bases had no gene match. Combining a sample-barcoded 5' primer with a J-beta primer mix, a second PCR ran for roughly 7 to 12 cycles. Every molecule of cDNA carried a tag from a template-switch adaptor with 12 random nucleotides. From the 5' RACE reads, TCRdb called clonotypes with MiXCR, one entry per CDR3 protein. The sample lists just under 750,000 distinct CDR3 sequences; about a fifth were seen once. The chain combines TRBV27 with TRBJ2-3, with 8 nucleotides matching TRBD2. The TCR was taken from a man between 65 and 85 years old in good health. Sample: blood. For the CDR3, the DNA is TGTGCCAGCAGGCGACGGGGGGGCTTAACAGATACGCAGTATTTT. Translation: CASRRRGGLTDTQYF.